This TCR beta chain was recorded in a study of Graves' ophthalmopathy and Graves' hyperthyroidism. The wider study: Before any treatment was given, at initial diagnosis, peripheral blood was collected.

RNA transcripts served as template for amplifying TCR beta CDR3 sequences. HTBI primers were used in a first-round RT-PCR, which preceded a second-round multiplex PCR. A single record per CDR3 protein comes from TCRdb applying MiXCR to the multiplex PCR reads. The sample shows under 400,000 distinct CDR3 sequences, 17% of them seen only once. Study observations and caveats: Discriminating ophthalmopathy from stable hyperthyroidism, a 13-signature model attained a sensitivity of about 90% and a specificity of about 83%. Blood samples also showed most expanded thyroid clonotypes exceeding 0.001 frequency.

Patients with other autoimmune diseases, uncontrolled infections, pregnancy or lactation were excluded. This clonotype came up many times. Its target is not known. There are 13 residues in the CDR3. V dropped 7 bases and J dropped 1 base, with 10 bases sitting between them. Germline-derived CDR1 and CDR2 are SNHLY and FYNNEI. Sequenced material: peripheral blood. The V and J genes are TRBV2 and TRBJ1-1; the D is unclear. The sequence was obtained from an adult man with Graves' ophthalmopathy. CDR3 sequence reads: CASKGDQNTEAFF. CDR3 bases: TGTGCCAGCAAGGGAGACCAGAACACTGAAGCTTTCTTT.